Presented here are 27 T cell receptor beta chains from one specimen sequenced in a study of T-cell memory formation after mild COVID-19. TCRdb ran MiXCR on the 5' RACE reads and lists one entry per CDR3 protein. This table has fewer than 700,000 distinct CDR3 sequences, roughly 21% appearing once. Sequenced sample: PBMCs or a T cell subset sorted from them (not recorded which). The receptors were sampled from an adult woman who had mild COVID-19 (a few samples of this study predate the infection). Cell type and time point are not known.

The rearrangement joins TRBV15 to TRBJ2-1; D remains ambiguous. CDR1 is LNHNV and CDR2 is YYDKDF in the germline V gene (reference sequence). Deletions cut 5 bases from V and 0 bases from J, with 11 bases between. CDR3 size: 15 residues. The CDR3 reads CATSSRSSSYNEQFF. The CDR3 coding sequence is TGTGCCACCAGCTCACGATCGAGCTCCTACAATGAGCAGTTCTTC.

This chain uses TRBV9 with TRBJ1-1; maybe TRBD1 (5 bases). The V end lost 0 bases, the J end lost 6 bases, and 9 bases lay between the germline ends. This CDR3 has 13 amino acids. Germline CDR1 SGDLS, CDR2 YYNGEE. CDR3 protein: CASSVGQGSEAFF. CDR3 sequence (DNA): TGTGCCAGCAGCGTAGGTCAGGGCTCTGAAGCTTTCTTT. The full variable domain, its missing parts supplied by reference TRBV9 and TRBJ1-1, is DSGVTQTPKHLITATGQRVTLRCSPRSGDLSVYWYQQSLDQGLQFLIQYYNGEERAKGNILERFSAQQFPDLHSELNLSSLELGDSALYFCASSVGQGSEAFFGQGTRLTVV.

The rearrangement uses TRBV2 and TRBJ1-2, with TRBD1 matching over 8 bases. This CDR3 has 13 amino acids. The ends lost 7 bases at V and 7 bases at J; junction bases unmatched: 8. Per germline, CDR1 SNHLY and CDR2 FYNNEI. The CDR3 sequence: CASKPDRVGGYTF. CDR3 DNA sequence: TGTGCCAGCAAACCGGACAGGGTGGGTGGCTACACCTTC.

The V and J genes are TRBV5-1 and TRBJ1-2, with D possibly being TRBD1 (5 bases). CDR1 SGHRS and CDR2 YFSETQ come from the germline V gene. The CDR3 has 14 amino acids. The V end lost 7 bases, the J end lost 0 bases, and 13 bases lay between the germline ends. The CDR3 DNA follows: TGCGCCAGCGCGAGGGACGGAGCTAACTATGGCTACACCTTC. Encoded protein: CASARDGANYGYTF.

The genes are TRBV4-1 and TRBJ1-6; D not resolved. V was shortened by 1 base and J by 8 bases, with 18 bases between the two germline ends. The germline V gene has CDR1 MGHRA and CDR2 YSYEKL. This CDR3 is built from 17 residues. The chain's CDR3 is CASSQGFRLPMDSPLHF. The CDR3 DNA sequence: TGCGCCAGCAGCCAAGGTTTTCGACTACCAATGGATTCACCCCTCCACTTT.

This clonotype showed up just a few times. The chain has TRBV7-2 and TRBJ2-5; D is unresolved. From germline, CDR1 is SGHTA and CDR2 FQGNSA. This CDR3 region has 15 residues. Trimming stripped 0 bases from V and 1 base from J, with 9 bases between. The CDR3 region has the DNA TGTGCCAGCAGCTTAGCGGGCAGCCCCCAAGAGACCCAGTACTTC. This translates into CASSLAGSPQETQYF.

In this sample, this clonotype turned up a few times. This chain links TRBV3-1 with TRBJ2-1; either TRBD1 or TRBD2 may fit D (6 bases each). V was shortened by 3 bases and J by 4 bases, with 16 bases between the two germline ends. Germline values: CDR1 LGHDT, CDR2 YNNKEL (reference sequence). CDR3 size: 16 residues. CDR3 in DNA: TGTGCCAGCAGCCATTTGGGGGGCGAGCTTTACAATGAGCAGTTCTTC. As protein: CASSHLGGELYNEQFF.

V usage is TRBV24-1 and J usage is TRBJ2-5, with a possible D match to TRBD1 (5 bases). The CDR3 spans 15 residues. The V gene's germline CDR1 is KGHDR and CDR2 SFDVKD. V shed 4 bases and J shed 1 base, with 12 bases lying between them. CDR3: CATSEPQGVQETQYF. The CDR3 coding sequence is TGTGCCACCAGTGAACCTCAAGGGGTCCAAGAGACCCAGTACTTC.

This clonotype was picked up a small number of times. V gene TRBV20-1 combines with J gene TRBJ1-2; D is uncertain. CDR1 and CDR2 (germline): DFQATT, SNEGSKA (reference sequence). The CDR3 loop spans 13 amino acids. The V end was cut by 0 bases, the J end by 2 bases, with 7 bases between. This CDR3 reads CSARDFRNYGYTF. As DNA, the CDR3 is TGCAGTGCTAGAGACTTCCGAAACTATGGCTACACCTTC.

This clonotype occurred a few times. This chain joins TRBV5-6 and TRBJ2-3, with 7 positions matching TRBD1. Trimming at V came to 4 bases and at J to 9 bases, leaving 8 bases not matched to a gene. The CDR3 runs 13 residues. Germline V gene data show CDR1 as SGHDT and CDR2 as YYEEEE. This chain's CDR3 is CASSAPTGFTQYF. CDR3 nucleotide sequence: TGTGCCAGCAGCGCCCCGACAGGGTTCACGCAGTATTTT.

V is TRBV10-2 and J is TRBJ2-7; 7 nucleotides line up with TRBD2. The germline gives CDR1 WSHSY, CDR2 SAAADI. This CDR3 spans 17 amino acids. V gave up 5 bases and J gave up 1 base; unmatched junction bases: 14. In nucleotides, the CDR3 is TGCGCCAGCAGTCACTTGTCGCTAGCGGAGGGGTCCTACGAGCAGTACTTC. It translates to CASSHLSLAEGSYEQYF.

This clonotype came up a few times. CDR3 in amino acids: CASSWRLAEYEQYF. The CDR3 bases are TGTGCCAGCAGCTGGAGACTAGCGGAATACGAGCAGTACTTC. The chain couples TRBV7-8 to TRBJ2-7; 9 nucleotides match TRBD2. Germline-derived CDR1 and CDR2 are SGHVS and FQNEAQ. This CDR3 region has 14 residues. Trimming removed 4 bases from V and 4 bases from J; junction bases left unmatched: 5.

This clonotype came up a few times. The rearrangement joins TRBV5-6 to TRBJ1-2; 9 bases match TRBD1. The V and J ends lost 4 bases and 3 bases, in that order; junction bases with no gene match: 4. The CDR3 has 14 residues. The germline V gene encodes CDR1 SGHDT and CDR2 YYEEEE. Here the CDR3 reads CASSPGTGYYGYTF. CDR3 sequence (DNA): TGTGCCAGCAGCCCCGGGACAGGGTACTATGGCTACACCTTC.

The chain employs TRBV5-1 and TRBJ2-4; D perhaps matches TRBD2 (6 bases). CDR1 SGHRS and CDR2 YFSETQ come from the germline V gene. V gave up 3 bases and J gave up 0 bases, with 22 bases separating them. The CDR3 has 19 amino acids. CDR3 sequence reads: CASSSGLTRTSLAKNIQYF. The DNA for the CDR3 is TGCGCCAGCAGCTCCGGACTAACGCGGACCTCCCTAGCCAAAAACATTCAGTACTTC.

The V and J genes are TRBV28 and TRBJ2-1, with 7 bases aligning to TRBD2. V was pared by 5 bases and J by 8 bases, with 18 bases of the junction left unmatched. The CDR3 totals 17 residues. Germline V lookup: CDR1 MDHEN, CDR2 SYDVKM. This CDR3 reads CASSAQGWAGDFDEQFF. The CDR3 DNA follows: TGTGCCAGCAGTGCCCAAGGTTGGGCGGGAGATTTCGATGAGCAGTTCTTC.

J is TRBJ2-1 and V is TRBV27; 8 bases fit TRBD1. The ends lost 3 bases at V and 5 bases at J; junction bases unmatched: 12. Germline V lookup: CDR1 MNHEY, CDR2 SMNVEV (reference sequence). The length of the CDR3 is 17 residues. The CDR3, as DNA: TGTGCCAGCAGTTTCCGCAGGGGGCTCCGAATAAACAATGAGCAGTTCTTC. Protein sequence: CASSFRRGLRINNEQFF.

This clonotype was observed a handful of times. The chain carries TRBV4-2 and TRBJ1-6, with 9 bases lining up with TRBD1. This CDR3 has 15 amino acids. The ends lost 4 bases at V and 9 bases at J; junction bases unmatched: 7. Germline CDR1 is LGHNA and CDR2 is YNFKEQ. The CDR3, as DNA: TGTGCCAGCAGCCCGGACAGGGGATATGGTTCACCCCTCCACTTT. Protein product: CASSPDRGYGSPLHF.

This clonotype was found a few times. V usage is TRBV20-1 and J usage is TRBJ2-3; possible D gene TRBD2, 6 bases. V was shortened by 3 bases and J by 3 bases, with 16 bases between the two germline ends. Germline lookup yields CDR1 DFQATT and CDR2 SNEGSKA (reference sequence). CDR3 length: 15 amino acids. The CDR3 nucleotides read TGCAGTGCTAGGAGCGTGTTTCGGGGGACAGATACGCAGTATTTT. This sequence encodes CSARSVFRGTDTQYF.

The chain uses TRBV11-1 and TRBJ2-1; the match to TRBD2 covers 11 bases. CDR3 length: 16 residues. Unmatched junction bases numbered 9, after V lost 5 bases and J lost 6 bases. Germline V gene data show CDR1 as SGHAT and CDR2 as FQDESV (reference sequence). The DNA of the CDR3 is TGTGCCAGCAGCGTACTAGCGGGAGCTCATTTCAATGAGCAGTTCTTC. Its translation is CASSVLAGAHFNEQFF.

This clonotype was detected only a few times. The chain is built from TRBV15 and TRBJ1-5; the D is unclear. This CDR3 comprises 13 residues. The germline gives CDR1 LNHNV, CDR2 YYDKDF (reference sequence). With 1 base removed from V and 3 bases from J, the gap between germline ends came to 4 bases. The CDR3 sequence: CATSRGSNQPQHF. CDR3 nucleotide sequence: TGTGCCACCAGCAGAGGTTCCAATCAGCCCCAGCATTTT. Full variable domain (missing parts from reference TRBV15 and TRBJ1-5): DAMVIQNPRYQVTQFGKPVTLSCSQTLNHNVMYWYQQKSSQAPKLLFHYYDKDFNNEADTPDNFQSRRPNTSFCFLDIRSPGLGDTAMYLCATSRGSNQPQHFGDGTRLSIL.

The chain uses TRBV30 and TRBJ1-1; 7 positions agree with TRBD1. The germline V gene has CDR1 GTSNPN and CDR2 SVGIG (reference sequence). There are 13 residues in the CDR3. Losses at the gene ends were 5 bases for V and 11 bases for J; bases not matched to a gene: 14. CDR3 in amino acids: CAWEDRPKGQAFF. The DNA for the CDR3 is TGTGCCTGGGAGGACAGGCCTAAAGGGCAGGCTTTCTTT.

This clonotype has more than one count but fewer than ten. This chain links TRBV29-1 with TRBJ2-5; D may correspond to TRBD1 or TRBD2 (5 bases each). The CDR3 contains 14 residues. The germline CDR1 and CDR2 sequences are SQVTM and ANQGSEA. The ends were cut back, 3 bases at V and 5 bases at J, with 16 bases in the middle. DNA of the CDR3: TGCAGCGTTGATCGGGGCCCTTTGTCGGAGACCCAGTACTTC. This codes for CSVDRGPLSETQYF. The full variable domain, its missing parts supplied by reference TRBV29-1 and TRBJ2-5, is SAVISQKPSRDICQRGTSLTIQCQVDSQVTMMFWYRQQPGQSLTLIATANQGSEATYESGFVIDKFPISRPNLTFSTLTVSNMSPEDSSIYLCSVDRGPLSETQYFGPGTRLLVL.

This clonotype was found many times. The rearrangement links TRBV5-8 to TRBJ2-4; D is uncertain. CDR3 length: 14 residues. V lost 5 bases and J 3 bases, leaving 12 bases between the germline ends. Germline loops: CDR1 SGHTS, CDR2 YDEGEE. For the CDR3, the DNA is TGTGCCAGCAGTGACCCTTTTGGCAAAAACATTCAGTACTTC. Translating it yields CASSDPFGKNIQYF.

J is TRBJ2-5 and V is TRBV18; maybe TRBD2 (5 bases). The germline V gene has CDR1 KGHSH and CDR2 LQKENI. This CDR3 spans 16 amino acids. The V end lost 0 bases, the J end lost 1 base, and 12 bases lay between the germline ends. The CDR3 is CASSPPGKRVQETQYF. CDR3 DNA sequence: TGTGCCAGCTCACCACCGGGAAAGAGGGTCCAAGAGACCCAGTACTTC.

The V and J genes are TRBV24-1 and TRBJ2-7, with D uncertain. V gave up 0 bases and J gave up 6 bases, with 2 bases separating them. Germline lookup yields CDR1 KGHDR and CDR2 SFDVKD. This CDR3 spans 11 amino acids. Written as DNA, the CDR3 is TGTGCCACCAGTGATTTGACCGAGCAGTACTTC. Translating it yields CATSDLTEQYF.

V and J are TRBV7-8 and TRBJ1-2, with 11 bases lining up with TRBD1. Germline CDR1 and CDR2: SGHVS and FQNEAQ. The V and J ends lost 5 bases and 7 bases, in that order; junction bases with no gene match: 6. The CDR3 has 14 residues. This CDR3 reads CASSDRTGGSGYTF. The CDR3 nucleotides are TGTGCCAGCAGCGACCGGACAGGGGGCTCTGGCTACACCTTC.

DNA for the CDR3: TGTGCCAGCAGCTTAACCGAATCTTCCGGGGAGCTGTTTTTT. Its translation is CASSLTESSGELFF. This sequence joins TRBV7-3 and TRBJ2-2; D remains ambiguous. The CDR3 spans 14 residues. Germline V CDR1 and CDR2: SGHTA, FQGTGA. Trimming removed 0 bases at V and 6 bases at J, with 8 bases between.